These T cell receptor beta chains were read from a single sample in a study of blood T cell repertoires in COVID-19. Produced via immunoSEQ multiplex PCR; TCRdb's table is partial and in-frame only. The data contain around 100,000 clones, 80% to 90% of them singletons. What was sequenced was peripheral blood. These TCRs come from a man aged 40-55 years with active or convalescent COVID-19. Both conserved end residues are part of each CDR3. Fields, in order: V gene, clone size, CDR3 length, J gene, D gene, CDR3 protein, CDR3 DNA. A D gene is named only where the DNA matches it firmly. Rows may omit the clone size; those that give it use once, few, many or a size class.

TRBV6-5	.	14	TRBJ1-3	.	CASSYRGSGNTIYF	TGTGCCAGCAGTTACAGGGGCTCTGGAAACACCATATATTTT
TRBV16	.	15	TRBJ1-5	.	CASSPVRQSNQPQHF	TGTGCCAGCAGCCCTGTTAGACAAAGCAATCAGCCCCAGCATTTT
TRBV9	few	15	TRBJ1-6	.	CASSPGEGGNSPLHF	TGTGCCAGCAGCCCCGGGGAGGGGGGGAATTCACCCCTCCACTTT
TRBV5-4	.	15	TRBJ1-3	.	CASRDTGKTGNTIYF	TGTGCCAGCAGAGACACAGGTAAAACTGGAAACACCATATATTTT
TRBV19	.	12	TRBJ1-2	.	CASNSPNYGYTF	TGTGCCAGTAACAGTCCTAACTATGGCTACACCTTC
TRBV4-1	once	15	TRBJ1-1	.	CASSQDRDIMAEAFF	TGCGCCAGCAGCCAAGACCGGGACATCATGGCTGAAGCTTTCTTT
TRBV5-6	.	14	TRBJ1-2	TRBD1	CASSAGTANYGYTF	TGTGCCAGCAGCGCTGGGACAGCAAATTATGGCTACACCTTC
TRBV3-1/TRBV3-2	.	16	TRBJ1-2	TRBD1	CASSLYRDRAENGYTF	TGTGCCAGCAGCCTTTATAGGGACAGGGCGGAGAATGGCTACACCTTC
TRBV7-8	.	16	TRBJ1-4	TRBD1	CASSSVGTGRREKLFF	TGTGCCAGCAGCTCGGTGGGGACAGGGAGGAGGGAAAAACTGTTTTTT
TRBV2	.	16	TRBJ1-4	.	CASSEAVRALGEKLFF	TGTGCCAGCAGTGAAGCGGTGAGGGCCCTTGGGGAAAAACTGTTTTTT
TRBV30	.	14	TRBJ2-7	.	CAWSVVGQPYEQYF	TGTGCCTGGAGTGTAGTGGGGCAGCCCTACGAGCAGTACTTC
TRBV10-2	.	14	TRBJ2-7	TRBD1	CASRGTGGDYEQYF	TGCGCCAGCAGGGGGACAGGGGGGGACTACGAGCAGTACTTC
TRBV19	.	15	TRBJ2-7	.	CASSTAPQGIYEQYF	TGTGCCAGTAGTACCGCCCCTCAGGGAATCTACGAGCAGTACTTC
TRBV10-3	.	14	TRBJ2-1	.	CAISEADSYNEQFF	TGTGCCATCAGTGAGGCCGACAGTTACAATGAGCAGTTCTTC
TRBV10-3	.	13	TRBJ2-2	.	CAMTPEGVGELFF	TGTGCCATGACTCCAGAGGGCGTAGGGGAGCTGTTTTTT
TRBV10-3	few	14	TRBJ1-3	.	CAIRAGGSGNTIYF	TGTGCCATCAGGGCAGGAGGCTCTGGAAACACCATATATTTT
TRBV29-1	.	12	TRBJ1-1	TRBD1	CSAGTGSTEAFF	TGCAGCGCCGGGACAGGGAGTACTGAAGCTTTCTTT
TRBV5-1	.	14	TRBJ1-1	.	CASSSVGQDTEAFF	TGCGCCAGCAGCTCGGTGGGGCAGGACACTGAAGCTTTCTTT
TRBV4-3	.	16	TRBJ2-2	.	CASSQVYSRLSGELFF	TGCGCCAGCAGCCAAGTTTATTCCCGACTCTCCGGGGAGCTGTTTTTT
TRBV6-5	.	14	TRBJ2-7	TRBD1	CASSSRDRVDEQYF	TGTGCCAGCAGTAGCCGGGACAGGGTCGACGAGCAGTACTTC
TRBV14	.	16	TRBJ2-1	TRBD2	CASSGQLAGVNNEQFF	TGTGCCAGCAGCGGACAACTAGCGGGGGTTAACAATGAGCAGTTCTTC
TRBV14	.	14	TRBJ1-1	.	CASSPLGGNTEAFF	TGTGCCAGCAGCCCCTTAGGAGGGAACACTGAAGCTTTCTTT
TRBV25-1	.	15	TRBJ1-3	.	CASSEPGRAGNTIYF	TGTGCCAGCAGTGAACCGGGAAGAGCTGGAAACACCATATATTTT
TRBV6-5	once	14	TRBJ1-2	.	CASSYSRPSYGYTF	TGTGCCAGCAGTTACTCGAGGCCTAGCTATGGCTACACCTTC
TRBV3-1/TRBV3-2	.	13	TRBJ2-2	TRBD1	CASSQTGSGELFF	TGTGCCAGCAGCCAGACAGGGTCCGGGGAGCTGTTTTTT
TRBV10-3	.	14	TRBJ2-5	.	CAISVGVVGETQYF	TGTGCCATCAGTGTAGGGGTAGTCGGAGAGACCCAGTACTTC
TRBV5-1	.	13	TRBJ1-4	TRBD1	CASRGQGGEKLFF	TGCGCCAGCAGGGGACAGGGAGGGGAAAAACTGTTTTTT
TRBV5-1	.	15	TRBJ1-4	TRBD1	CASSLDVGQSKKLFF	TGCGCCAGCAGCTTGGATGTGGGACAGTCAAAAAAACTGTTTTTT
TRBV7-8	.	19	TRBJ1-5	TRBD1	CASSRIENRGRAVGQPQHF	TGTGCCAGCAGCCGGATTGAGAACAGGGGGAGGGCAGTGGGTCAGCCCCAGCATTTT
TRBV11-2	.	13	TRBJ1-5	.	CASSLALNQPQHF	TGTGCCAGCAGCTTAGCCCTAAATCAGCCCCAGCATTTT
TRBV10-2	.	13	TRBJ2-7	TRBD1	CASRQGSAYEQYF	TGCGCCAGCAGACAGGGGAGCGCCTACGAGCAGTACTTC
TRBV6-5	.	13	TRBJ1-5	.	CASSYSQNQPQHF	TGTGCCAGCAGTTACTCTCAGAATCAGCCCCAGCATTTT
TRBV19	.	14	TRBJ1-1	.	CASTMGGGSPEAFF	TGTGCCAGTACGATGGGAGGGGGGTCCCCTGAAGCTTTCTTT
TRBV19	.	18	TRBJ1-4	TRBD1	CASRTGTGFFSTNEKLFF	TGTGCCAGTAGGACCGGGACAGGGTTTTTTAGCACTAATGAAAAACTGTTTTTT
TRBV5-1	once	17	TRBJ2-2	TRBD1	CASTPSTGTGGTGELFF	TGCGCCAGCACCCCTTCGACCGGGACAGGGGGGACCGGGGAGCTGTTTTTT
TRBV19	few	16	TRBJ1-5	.	CASSTRTPRSNQPQHF	TGTGCCAGTAGTACGCGGACACCAAGGAGCAATCAGCCCCAGCATTTT
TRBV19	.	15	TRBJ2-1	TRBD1	CASSRPGTGIHEQFF	TGTGCCAGTAGCCGACCGGGGACAGGGATACATGAGCAGTTCTTC
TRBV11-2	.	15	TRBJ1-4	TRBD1	CASSVGQLTNEKLFF	TGTGCCAGCAGCGTGGGACAGCTAACTAATGAAAAACTGTTTTTT
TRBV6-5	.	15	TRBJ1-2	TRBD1	CASSFIGQGRYGYTF	TGTGCCAGCAGTTTTATCGGACAGGGTAGATATGGCTACACCTTC
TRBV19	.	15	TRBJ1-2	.	CASSPKTGTTGGYTF	TGTGCCAGTAGCCCCAAAACCGGAACCACCGGGGGCTACACCTTC
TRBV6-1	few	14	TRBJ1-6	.	CASSRLPGYSPLHF	TGTGCCAGCAGCAGGCTACCAGGGTATTCACCCCTCCACTTT